This T cell receptor (beta chain) appears in the sequencing data of a study of shared T cell receptors in the human thymus. Germline V CDR1 and CDR2: WNHNN, SYGVQD (reference sequence). The V gene lost 7 bases and the J gene lost 0 bases, with 7 bases spanning the gap. The CDR3 runs 13 residues. Sequenced by immunoSEQ multiplex PCR; TCRdb stores in-frame clones only, minus some. The sample contains hundreds of thousands of clones, around 87% of which appear only once. A further study also used this sample, focusing on human thymus T cells. That publication notes: An apparent bias in V and J gene usage was seen in thymic and blood repertoires.

The source of this sequence is a boy under two years old with a congenital heart defect. V gene TRBV10-1 combines with J gene TRBJ2-1; D gene uncertain. The specimen was thymocytes. For the CDR3, the DNA is TGCGCCAGCAAAGATAGCTCCTACAATGAGCAGTTCTTC. Encoded protein: CASKDSSYNEQFF.